This record concerns one T cell receptor beta chain sequence. The table lists this clonotype with a count of one. This clone's antigen is unknown. One junction end disagrees with the germline gene, perhaps due to a read error. The data were taken from a study of tumor-infiltrating lymphocytes in primary liver carcinoma (dated by TCRdb to about 2017). A note on the overall study: Hepatocellular carcinoma (four) or combined HCC and intrahepatic cholangiocarcinoma (one) was present in the five patients, who were three men and two women aged 30 to 69 years. Tumors of the five patients were stage T1-T3 N0M0 with maximum diameters of roughly 4.2 to 11 cm. Roughly 3.5 to 7.5 million productive TCRbeta reads were obtained per sample, and no significant difference in read depth was found between tissue types. TCRbeta repertoire sequencing, expression microarrays and whole-exome sequencing were combined in the study across five regions of each liver tumor, with adjacent normal tissue and blood also included. A total of about 35 specimens from 5 patients, comprising about 25 tumor regions, 5 adjacent noncancerous liver tissues and 5 peripheral blood samples, were covered by TCRbeta repertoire sequencing. The 20 to 25 tumor region samples were profiled with Agilent mRNA microarrays so that TCRbeta repertoire diversity could be related to the local molecular phenotype. High reproducibility was observed for the technical replicate repertoires, with mean shared-clone rates approximately 0.9 and correlation coefficients above 0.98.

The germline V gene (reference sequence) supplies CDR1 MNHEY and CDR2 SMNVEV. There are 17 amino acids in the CDR3, from cysteine to phenylalanine inclusive. Of all the DNA, just the CDR3 is kept, 51 bases in frame from base 1. Using a constant-region primer and ProtoScript II reverse transcriptase, TCRbeta-specific cDNA was reverse-transcribed from around 500 ng total RNA. Construction of the TCRbeta libraries relied on three nested rounds of multiplex PCR, following a slightly modified ARM-PCR procedure. Multiplex TRBV1-TRBV30 forward primers and a Cbeta reverse primer were used in the first two PCR rounds, each of which was run for approximately 9 cycles. Sample barcodes and Illumina adapters were added in a final 25-cycle PCR with Deep VentR polymerase. Before sequencing, amplicons of 200-500 bp were gel-purified using a QIAquick gel extraction kit. TCRbeta amplicons were sequenced on an Illumina HiSeq 2500 with 250-bp paired-end reads. In the source study's methods: Quality trimming of reads was performed with Trimmomatic v0.33, and paired reads were merged with FLASH v1.2.11 so that full CDR3 sequences could be recovered. V, D and J germline segments were assigned to the rearranged TCRbeta sequences using MiGEC v1.2.1b. Clonotype statistics and Shannon-Wiener diversity indices were computed with VDJtools v1.0.0. To reduce sampling bias, subsequent analyses other than the diversity analysis used only the 250 most abundant clonotypes in each sample. The public reads were quality trimmed at Q25 with fastp and then assembled into clones with MiXCR by TCRdb, keeping productive beta chains. Identical CDR3 proteins give one entry, which carries the most common genes and DNA. It is TCRdb's table, rather than the study itself, that gives the V and J calls and clone size. The sample has under 30,000 distinct CDR3 sequences on record, approximately 78% of them singletons. The ten largest clones capture approximately 49% of the sample.

Without any cell sorting, total RNA and DNA were co-extracted from approximately 20-30 mg of bulk tissue using the AllPrep DNA/RNA mini kit. Between late 2015 and March 2016, about five patients in China with histopathologically diagnosed primary liver carcinoma had surgical resection. Patients had chronic HBV infection and were treatment-naive at sampling. Each tumor was sampled at five spatially separated regions: the superior, inferior, left-lateral and right-lateral poles and the tumor centre. Histological examination found more than 75% viable tumor cells in every tumor sample. Each fresh piece of tumor and adjacent tissue was cut in two, with one half stored in RNAlater at -80 degrees C and the other half sent for histology. Findings and caveats that apply to the study as a whole: Because the samples were bulk and unsorted, CD4+ and CD8+ T cell repertoires could not be compared. The study included only four to six patients, and the authors note findings should be validated in a larger study. The top 250 clones accounted for a significantly greater share of the repertoire in tumors than in blood (p = 0.039). Consistent with antigen-driven expansion, pairs of tumor regions showed higher repertoire overlap (mean about 36%) than either tumor-adjacent pairs (approximately 17%) or tumor-blood pairs (roughly 14%). Only the TCR beta chain was sequenced, which likely underestimates true repertoire diversity because unpaired alpha chains were not captured. Just about 7.5-25% of top clones turned up in all five regions of a tumor, which suggests spatial heterogeneity among tumor-infiltrating T cells.

The sequence is built from TRBV27 and TRBJ2-5, with no reliable assignment of the D segment. Sequences were obtained from liver tumor tissue from sampling region 3. The sample's cell subset or site, from its label and the paper: tumor region T3, left-lateral pole. The clonotype comes from a man aged 40-50 years with primary liver carcinoma and hepatitis B virus infection. The nucleotides are TGTCCCAGTAGTTTATCGATGGATGTGTCTCTCCAAGAGACCCAGTACTTC. The translation is CPSSLSMDVSLQETQYF.